Listed below are T cell receptor beta chains from one sample, sequenced in a study of control samples from healthy donors and cancer patients. Method: immunoSEQ multiplex PCR; TCRdb's copy keeps in-frame clones and lacks some. The sample includes about 190,000 clones, 85% to 95% of them seen just once. Specimen: blood. Source of these receptors: a young man in good health. The CDR3 runs from the conserved cysteine through the conserved F or W. Each record gives: J gene, D gene, clone size, V gene, CDR3 DNA, CDR3 protein. The D gene is left open where the match is weak. Not all rows give a size; the values are once, few, many and, for expanded clones, a class.

TRBJ2-2,NA,NA,TRBV28,TGTGCCAGCAGTGAAACAGGGAGCACCGGGGAGCTGTTTTTT,CASSETGSTGELFF
TRBJ2-5,NA,NA,TRBV3-1/TRBV3-2,TGTGCCCCACCAGCCACAGGGCGGGGGACCCAGTACTTC,CAPPATGRGTQYF
TRBJ1-1,NA,NA,TRBV2,TGTGCCAGCAGTAGATCGGAGGGGACTGAAGCTTTCTTT,CASSRSEGTEAFF
TRBJ2-3,NA,NA,TRBV18,TGTGCCAGCTCACCAGTCAACACCCCAGATACGCAGTATTTT,CASSPVNTPDTQYF
TRBJ1-1,NA,NA,TRBV3-1/TRBV3-2,TGTGCCAGCAGCCAAGCCTGGGGCACTGAAGCTTTCTTT,CASSQAWGTEAFF
TRBJ1-1,NA,once,TRBV6-4,TGTGCCAGCAGTGACTCCTTCCGGTTGAGTGGGAATAACACTGAAGCTTTCTTT,CASSDSFRLSGNNTEAFF
TRBJ2-3,NA,NA,TRBV11-2,TGTGCCAGCAGCTTAGAGAGGGGCCGCGGCTCCCGGGATACGCAGTATTTT,CASSLERGRGSRDTQYF
TRBJ2-7,NA,NA,TRBV6-5,TGTGCCAGCACCCAATGGGTGGCGAATACCTACGAGCAGTACTTC,CASTQWVANTYEQYF
TRBJ2-4,NA,NA,TRBV19,TGTGCCAGTAGTATAGCGGGGGTAGCCAAAAACATTCAGTACTTC,CASSIAGVAKNIQYF
TRBJ2-7,NA,NA,TRBV24-1,TGTGCCACCAGTACCCCGGGGGTTTTGCTTTACGAGCAGTACTTC,CATSTPGVLLYEQYF
TRBJ2-7,TRBD2,NA,TRBV28,TGTGCCAGCAGCTCCTTGGGGCGGACTAGCGGGGGGTTTTCCTACGAGCAGTACTTC,CASSSLGRTSGGFSYEQYF
TRBJ1-1,TRBD1,NA,TRBV10-3,TGTGCCATCACCGACAGGGCGAACACTGAAGCTTTCTTT,CAITDRANTEAFF
TRBJ2-1,TRBD2,NA,TRBV2,TGTGCCAGCAGTGCCCCGGGAGCGGGGGGTGTTGAGCAGTTCTTC,CASSAPGAGGVEQFF
TRBJ2-2,NA,NA,TRBV10-2,TGCGCCAGCAGTGAGTCAGGCACGCAGGGAACCGGGGAGCTGTTTTTT,CASSESGTQGTGELFF
TRBJ2-7,NA,NA,TRBV28,TGTGCCAGCAGCAACACGTTAAGCTCCTACGAGCAGTACTTC,CASSNTLSSYEQYF
TRBJ1-4,NA,NA,TRBV15,TGTGCCACCAGCAGGGACAGTCCCACTAATGAAAAACTGTTTTTT,CATSRDSPTNEKLFF
TRBJ2-6,NA,NA,TRBV28,TGTGCCGCGATCGACAGGTCTGCTGGGGCCAACGTCCTGACTTTC,CAAIDRSAGANVLTF
TRBJ1-2,TRBD1,NA,TRBV5-1,TGCGCCAGCAGCTTAGGACAGGGAACCTATGGCTACACCTTC,CASSLGQGTYGYTF
TRBJ1-3,TRBD1,NA,TRBV24-1,TGTGCCACCAGTGACCCTAGGGGGCATTCTGGAAACACCATATATTTT,CATSDPRGHSGNTIYF
TRBJ1-4,NA,NA,TRBV3-1/TRBV3-2,TGTGCCAGCAGCCAAGTTCCCCGAACAGACGCAACTAATGAAAAACTGTTTTTT,CASSQVPRTDATNEKLFF
TRBJ2-2,NA,NA,TRBV4-1,TGCGCCAGCAGCCAGACCCCCAGGGGCAAAACCACCGGGGAGCTGTTTTTT,CASSQTPRGKTTGELFF
TRBJ2-7,NA,NA,TRBV24-1,TGTGCCACCAGTGATTCCCTCGGGGTCGAGCAGTACTTC,CATSDSLGVEQYF
TRBJ1-6,NA,NA,TRBV6-4,TGTGCCAGCAGCCATAACGGGGATTCACCCCTCCACTTT,CASSHNGDSPLHF
TRBJ1-1,NA,NA,TRBV9,TGTGCCAGCAGCTTGCGGTCGGGCACTGAAGCTTTCTTT,CASSLRSGTEAFF
TRBJ1-4,TRBD1,NA,TRBV2,TGTGCCAGCAGTGACCCGGGACAGATAAATGAAAAACTGTTTTTT,CASSDPGQINEKLFF
TRBJ1-3,NA,once,TRBV13,TGTGCCAGCAGCCTCGGATACTCTGGAAACACCATATATTTT,CASSLGYSGNTIYF
TRBJ2-2,NA,NA,TRBV6-5,TGTGCCAGCACCTACCGGGCAGGGTTAACCGGGGAGCTGTTTTTT,CASTYRAGLTGELFF
TRBJ2-3,NA,NA,TRBV18,TGTGCCAGCTCACCACGGTCGGCAGATACGCAGTATTTT,CASSPRSADTQYF
TRBJ2-7,NA,NA,TRBV5-1,TGCGCCAGCAGCCCAGGACAACCCGGGGTGGACGAGCAGTACTTC,CASSPGQPGVDEQYF
TRBJ2-3,TRBD2,NA,TRBV3-1/TRBV3-2,TGTGCCAGCAGCCAAGGACGTATCCACACTAGCGGGCCGTCTTGGAGCCCAGATACGCAGTATTTT,CASSQGRIHTSGPSWSPDTQYF
TRBJ2-3,NA,NA,TRBV30,TGTGCCTGGACTAGCACACATACGCAGTATTTT,CAWTSTHTQYF
TRBJ2-5,NA,NA,TRBV12-5,TGTGCTAGTGGCCTGGGGGGCAGGAGAGATGAGTACTTC,CASGLGGRRDEYF
TRBJ2-1,TRBD1,NA,TRBV18,TGTGCCAGCTCGGGCGACAGGGGACGGGCCTCCTACAATGAGCAGTTCTTC,CASSGDRGRASYNEQFF
TRBJ2-2,TRBD1,NA,TRBV6-5,TGTGCCAGCCGGGGACAGCTCAACACCGGGGAGCTGTTTTTT,CASRGQLNTGELFF
TRBJ1-5,NA,NA,TRBV5-1,TGCGCCAGCAGCCCCGCGGGGGAGGGCAATCAGCCCCAGCATTTT,CASSPAGEGNQPQHF
TRBJ2-1,NA,NA,TRBV19,TGTGCCAGTAGTATATCGGACGTAGACGATGAGCAGTTCTTC,CASSISDVDDEQFF
TRBJ1-5,NA,NA,TRBV10-3,TGTGCCATCAGTGAGTCGGAGGGGATCGGCAATCAGCCCCAGCATTTT,CAISESEGIGNQPQHF
TRBJ2-1,NA,NA,TRBV9,TGTGCCAGTTCGGGACTTTTCGAGGGAGTAAGTTTCAATGAGCAGTTCTTC,CASSGLFEGVSFNEQFF
TRBJ2-7,NA,NA,TRBV3-1/TRBV3-2,TGTGCCAGCAGCCAAGATCTTGTAAGGGTACACGAGCAGTACTTC,CASSQDLVRVHEQYF
TRBJ1-3,TRBD1,NA,TRBV3-1/TRBV3-2,TGTGCCAGCAGCCAAGGCGGACAGGGGGCTGGAAACACCATATATTTT,CASSQGGQGAGNTIYF
TRBJ1-5,TRBD1,once,TRBV6-5,TGTGCCAGCAGACAGGGGGTCAGCAATCAGCCCCAGCATTTT,CASRQGVSNQPQHF
TRBJ1-2,NA,NA,TRBV4-1,TGCGCCAGCAGCCTGAGGACAGCCTATGGCTACACCTTC,CASSLRTAYGYTF
TRBJ2-1,NA,once,TRBV2,TGTGCCAGCAGTGATACGGGTTCAGGGCGCTCCTACAATGAGCAGTTCTTC,CASSDTGSGRSYNEQFF
TRBJ2-2,NA,NA,TRBV9,TGTGCCAGCAGCGTAGGGGCCCCGAACACCGGGGAGCTGTTTTTT,CASSVGAPNTGELFF
TRBJ1-6,TRBD1,NA,TRBV7-9,TGTGCCAGCAGCTCCGGACAGGCTAATTCACCCCTCCACTTT,CASSSGQANSPLHF
TRBJ2-1,NA,NA,TRBV7-2,TGTGCCAGCAGCTTGGGTCTTTGGGACTCCTACAATGAGCAGTTCTTC,CASSLGLWDSYNEQFF
TRBJ1-5,TRBD1,NA,TRBV6-5,TGTGCCAGCACAGGACAGGGCTATCAGCCCCAGCATTTT,CASTGQGYQPQHF
TRBJ2-7,NA,NA,TRBV10-1,TGCGCCAGCAGTGAAGGTGGAATGGGGCAGGGGACCTACGAGCAGTACTTC,CASSEGGMGQGTYEQYF
TRBJ2-3,NA,once,TRBV5-1,TGCGCCAGCAGCTTGGAAGGGTCCGGAGATACGCAGTATTTT,CASSLEGSGDTQYF
TRBJ1-6,TRBD1,NA,TRBV7-9,TGTGCCAGCAGCCACCGGGACAGGGAAAGGAGCTCCTATAATTCACCCCTCCACTTT,CASSHRDRERSSYNSPLHF
TRBJ1-2,TRBD1,NA,TRBV3-1/TRBV3-2,TGTGCCAGCAGCCCCGGACAGGGGGATTGGTATGGCTACACCTTC,CASSPGQGDWYGYTF
TRBJ1-5,TRBD1,few,TRBV2,TGTGCCAGCAGCGGGGACAGGGGAGCGAATCAGCCCCAGCATTTT,CASSGDRGANQPQHF
TRBJ1-4,NA,NA,TRBV6-5,TGTGCCAGCAGTTACGCGCAGGGTGGTGAAAAACTGTTTTTT,CASSYAQGGEKLFF
TRBJ2-2,NA,NA,TRBV10-3,TGTGCCATCTACTCCGGGAACACCGGGGAGCTGTTTTTT,CAIYSGNTGELFF
TRBJ1-1,NA,NA,TRBV2,TGTGCCAGCAGTGGCCAGACAGTGAACACTGAAGCTTTCTTT,CASSGQTVNTEAFF
TRBJ2-2,NA,NA,TRBV5-1,TGCGCCAGCAGTCCTTTGAGTGGATCGAACACCGGGGAGCTGTTTTTT,CASSPLSGSNTGELFF
TRBJ2-5,TRBD2,once,TRBV3-1/TRBV3-2,TGTGCCAGCAGTCAAGGTACGGGGGGGTCCCAAGAGACCCAGTACTTC,CASSQGTGGSQETQYF